This T cell receptor beta chain was obtained from a study of T cell responses to AZD1222 COVID-19 vaccine. General observations from the study: Following two doses of AZD1222, Spike-specific TCR breadth and depth rose. Possibly, clonal diversity was underestimated; donors were largely white British and included more females.

Measured with immunoSEQ multiplex PCR; TCRdb has only the in-frame clones, and not every one. The top ten clones hold approximately 3% of a sample with 100,000 or so clones, roughly nine tenths of them seen once. Germline V gene data show CDR1 as LGHNA and CDR2 as YSLEER. The CDR3 is made up of 15 amino acids. V shed 4 bases and J shed 7 bases, with 19 bases lying between them. To note about this clone: Its matching antigen is unknown.

The material was peripheral blood, obtained on day 0 of AZD1222 vaccination. The sequence was collected from an adult in good health. This chain connects TRBV4-3 to TRBJ1-2; D is possibly TRBD1 (6 bases). For the CDR3, the DNA is TGCGCCAGCAGCCGCGATTCGGGGGCGGAAGGTGGCTACACCTTC. Translation gives CASSRDSGAEGGYTF.